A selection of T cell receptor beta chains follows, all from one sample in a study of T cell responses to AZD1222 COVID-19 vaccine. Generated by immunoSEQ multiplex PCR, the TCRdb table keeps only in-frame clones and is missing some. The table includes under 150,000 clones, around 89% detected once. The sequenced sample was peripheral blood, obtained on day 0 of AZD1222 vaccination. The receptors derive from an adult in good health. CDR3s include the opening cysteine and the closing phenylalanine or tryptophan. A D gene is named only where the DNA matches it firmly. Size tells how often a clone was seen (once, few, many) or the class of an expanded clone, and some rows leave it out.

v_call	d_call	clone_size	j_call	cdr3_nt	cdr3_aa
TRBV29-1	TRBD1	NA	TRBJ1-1	TGCAGCGTGGGGACAGGGGGCTGGTTCACTGAAGCTTTCTTT	CSVGTGGWFTEAFF
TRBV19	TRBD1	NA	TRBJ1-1	TGTGCCAGTACCCTAGACGGGACAGGGGCTTTCTTT	CASTLDGTGAFF
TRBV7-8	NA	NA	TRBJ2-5	TGTGCCAGCAGAACTGAACGGGGGGCGTGGGTCGGCCAAGAGACCCAGTACTTC	CASRTERGAWVGQETQYF
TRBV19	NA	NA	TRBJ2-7	TGTGCCAGTGCCCGGATGTCCTCAAGCTACGAGCAGTACTTC	CASARMSSSYEQYF
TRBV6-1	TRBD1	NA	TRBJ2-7	TGTGCCAGCAGTGAGGGGGACAGAGCGGACGAGCAGTACTTC	CASSEGDRADEQYF
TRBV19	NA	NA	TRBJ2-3	TGTGCCAGTAGTATGGTAGCCGGCCGATTGCAGGGAGATACGCAGTATTTT	CASSMVAGRLQGDTQYF
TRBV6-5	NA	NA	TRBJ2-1	TGTGCCAGCAGTTATGGAAGGGGGGGCGGGAATGAGCAGTTCTTC	CASSYGRGGGNEQFF
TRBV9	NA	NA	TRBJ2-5	TGTGCCAGCGGCGAGCCTTCGGTAGAGACCCAGTACTTC	CASGEPSVETQYF
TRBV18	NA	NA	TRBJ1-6	TGTGCCAGCTCACCTGGACAGCGCAATTCACCCCTCCACTTT	CASSPGQRNSPLHF
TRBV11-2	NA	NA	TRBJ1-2	TGTGCCAGCAGCCCCGACCTAGGGCGGACGGACAAATCTAACTATGGCTACACCTTC	CASSPDLGRTDKSNYGYTF
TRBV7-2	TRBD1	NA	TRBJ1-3	TGTGCCAGCAGCTTACAGGGGGCCAACTCTGGAAACACCATATATTTT	CASSLQGANSGNTIYF
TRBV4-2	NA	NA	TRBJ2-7	TGTGCCAGCAGCCCCCGGGGCACCGGCTCCTACGAGCAGTACTTC	CASSPRGTGSYEQYF
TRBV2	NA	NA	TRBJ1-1	TGTGCCAGCAAAATGGGTTTAAACACTGAAGCTTTCTTT	CASKMGLNTEAFF
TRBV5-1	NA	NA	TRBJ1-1	TGCGCCAGCAGCTTTAGGGGGGAGAACACTGAAGCTTTCTTT	CASSFRGENTEAFF
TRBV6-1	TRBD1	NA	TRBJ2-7	TGTGCCAGCAGTGAAGTGACAGGGGTTATCGAGCAGTACTTC	CASSEVTGVIEQYF
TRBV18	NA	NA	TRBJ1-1	TGTGCCAGCTCACCACGAGAAATGAACACTGAAGCTTTCTTT	CASSPREMNTEAFF
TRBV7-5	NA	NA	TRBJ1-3	TGTGCCAGAAGCTTGAACCGGCTTTCTGGAAACACCATATATTTT	CARSLNRLSGNTIYF
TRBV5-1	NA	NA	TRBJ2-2	TGCGCCAGCAGCTCACGGGGGGCCGTTACCGGGGAGCTGTTTTTT	CASSSRGAVTGELFF
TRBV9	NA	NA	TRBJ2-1	TGTGCCAGCGGGCCGGGACTTCGCGATACCTACAATGAGCAGTTCTTC	CASGPGLRDTYNEQFF
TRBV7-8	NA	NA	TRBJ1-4	TGTGCCAGCAGCTCCCGGGTGGGGGCAACTAATGAAAAACTGTTTTTT	CASSSRVGATNEKLFF
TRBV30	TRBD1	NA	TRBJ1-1	TGTGCCTGGAGTATCACAGGGACAGGGACTGAAGCTTTCTTT	CAWSITGTGTEAFF
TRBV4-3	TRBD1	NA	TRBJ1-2	TGCGCCAGCAGCCAAGAGGGACAGATTGGGGGCTACACCTTC	CASSQEGQIGGYTF
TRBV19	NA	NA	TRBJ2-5	TGTGCCAGTAGTATCCGGAGGACTATCGGGGAGGAGACCCAGTACTTC	CASSIRRTIGEETQYF
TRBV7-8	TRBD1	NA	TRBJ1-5	TGTGCCAGCAGCCCGGACAGGGTTCCCAATCAGCCCCAGCATTTT	CASSPDRVPNQPQHF
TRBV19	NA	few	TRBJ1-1	TGTGCCAGTAGCCTCGGGGGCCGCATGAACACTGAAGCTTTCTTT	CASSLGGRMNTEAFF
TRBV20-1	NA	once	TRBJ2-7	TGCAGTGCTAGTTTAGAAGTCGAGCAGTACTTC	CSASLEVEQYF
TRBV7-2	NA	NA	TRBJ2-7	TGTGCCAGCTTAATCTTAGGGGCAGGGGTCAACGAGCAGTACTTC	CASLILGAGVNEQYF
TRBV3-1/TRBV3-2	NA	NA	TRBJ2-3	TGTGCCAGCAACCCTAGCGGCACAGATACGCAGTATTTT	CASNPSGTDTQYF
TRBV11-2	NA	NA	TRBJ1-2	TGTGCCAGCATTGCCCTCAACTATGGCTACACCTTC	CASIALNYGYTF
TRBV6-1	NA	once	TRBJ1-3	TGTGCCAGCAGTGATCTGGGGACGGTCTCTGGAAACACCATATATTTT	CASSDLGTVSGNTIYF
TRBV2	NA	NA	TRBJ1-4	TGTGCCAGCAGTGAAGGGCGGCAAGGTGAAAAACTGTTTTTT	CASSEGRQGEKLFF
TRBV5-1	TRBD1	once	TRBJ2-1	TGCGCCAGCAGACCGGGACAGGGGTTTTACAATGAGCAGTTCTTC	CASRPGQGFYNEQFF
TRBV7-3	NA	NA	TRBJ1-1	TGTGCCAGCAGCACAAGGGGTCCGATCACTGAAGCTTTCTTT	CASSTRGPITEAFF
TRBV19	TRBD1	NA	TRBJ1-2	TGTGCCAGTAGTGCCCTGGACAGGGGCGAGTTAGGCTACACCTTC	CASSALDRGELGYTF
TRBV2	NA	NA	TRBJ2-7	TGTGCCAGCAGTGCCCGAAGGTCGGACCTGGCCTACGAGCAGTACTTC	CASSARRSDLAYEQYF
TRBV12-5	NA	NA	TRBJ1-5	TGTGCTAGTGGCGCAGGGAATGGGTTTCAGCCCCAGCATTTT	CASGAGNGFQPQHF
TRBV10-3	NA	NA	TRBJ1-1	TGTGCCATCAGTGAGTCGGGGGCGGGTAGAACTGAAGCTTTCTTT	CAISESGAGRTEAFF
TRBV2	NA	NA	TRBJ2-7	TGTGCCAGTACTAACCATTACGAGCAGTACTTC	CASTNHYEQYF